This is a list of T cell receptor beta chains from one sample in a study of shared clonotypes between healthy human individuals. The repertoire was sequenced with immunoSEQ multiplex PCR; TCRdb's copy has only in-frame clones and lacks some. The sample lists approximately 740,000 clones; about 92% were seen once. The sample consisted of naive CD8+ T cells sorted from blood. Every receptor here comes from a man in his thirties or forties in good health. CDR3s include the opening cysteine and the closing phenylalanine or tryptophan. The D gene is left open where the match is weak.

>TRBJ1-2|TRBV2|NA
TGTGCCAGCAGTGAAGGTGAGATAGCTAACTATGGCTACACCTTC
CASSEGEIANYGYTF
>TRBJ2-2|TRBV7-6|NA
TGTGCCAGCAGCCTCACGGGCCAGGGTAGCACCGGGGAGCTGTTTTTT
CASSLTGQGSTGELFF
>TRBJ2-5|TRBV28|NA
TGTGCCAGCAGCCAAGGGACGGATTCGTACCAAGAGACCCAGTACTTC
CASSQGTDSYQETQYF
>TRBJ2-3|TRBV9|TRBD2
TGTGCCAGCAGCGTAGAAGGGACTAGCGTGAGACCCACAGATACGCAGTATTTT
CASSVEGTSVRPTDTQYF
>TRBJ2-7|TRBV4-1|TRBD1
TGCGCCAGCAGCCAAGGACCGGGACAGGGTTCCTACGAGCAGTACTTC
CASSQGPGQGSYEQYF
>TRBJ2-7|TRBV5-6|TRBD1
TGTGCCAGCAGCTTGGAACAGGGGGCATGGGAGCAGTACTTC
CASSLEQGAWEQYF
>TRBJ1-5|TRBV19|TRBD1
TGTGCCAGTAGTATGGAAATGGCGGGACAGGTGGGGGGACAGCCCCAGCATTTT
CASSMEMAGQVGGQPQHF
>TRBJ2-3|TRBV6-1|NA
TGTGCCAGCAGTGAAAGGGGGCAGGAGGCGGGACGCACAGATACGCAGTATTTT
CASSERGQEAGRTDTQYF
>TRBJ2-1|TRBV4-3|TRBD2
TGCGCCAGCAGCCAAGATGGGTCTTACGCGGGAGTGGTGAATGAGCAGTTCTTC
CASSQDGSYAGVVNEQFF
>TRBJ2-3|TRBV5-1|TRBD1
TGCGCCAGCAGCTTGGATTCGGGACAGGGGGCTTCGGATACGCAGTATTTT
CASSLDSGQGASDTQYF
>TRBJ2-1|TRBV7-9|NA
TGTGCCAGCAGCTTATCTTATGGGGAGGGGGCTGGCAATGAGCAGTTCTTC
CASSLSYGEGAGNEQFF
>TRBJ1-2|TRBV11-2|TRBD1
TGTGCCAGCAGCTTAATAATTTCGCCAGGGGGAGAAGGCTACACCTTC
CASSLIISPGGEGYTF